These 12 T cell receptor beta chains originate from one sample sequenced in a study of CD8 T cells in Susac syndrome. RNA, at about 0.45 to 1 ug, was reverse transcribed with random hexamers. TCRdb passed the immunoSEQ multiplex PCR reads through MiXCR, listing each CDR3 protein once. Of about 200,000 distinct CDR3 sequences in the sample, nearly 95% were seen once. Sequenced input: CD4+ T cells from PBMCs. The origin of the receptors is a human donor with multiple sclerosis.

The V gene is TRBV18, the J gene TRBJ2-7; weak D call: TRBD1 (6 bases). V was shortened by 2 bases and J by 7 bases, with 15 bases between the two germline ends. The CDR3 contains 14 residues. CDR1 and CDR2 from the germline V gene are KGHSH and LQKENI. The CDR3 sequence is CASSPTGLQWEQYF. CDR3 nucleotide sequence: TGTGCCAGCTCACCAACAGGGTTGCAATGGGAGCAGTACTTC.

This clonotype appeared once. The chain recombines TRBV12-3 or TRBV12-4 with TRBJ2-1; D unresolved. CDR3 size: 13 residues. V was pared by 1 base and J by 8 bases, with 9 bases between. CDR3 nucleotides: TGTGCCAGCAGTTTAGGTACGGGTCATGAGCAGTTCTTC. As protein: CASSLGTGHEQFF.

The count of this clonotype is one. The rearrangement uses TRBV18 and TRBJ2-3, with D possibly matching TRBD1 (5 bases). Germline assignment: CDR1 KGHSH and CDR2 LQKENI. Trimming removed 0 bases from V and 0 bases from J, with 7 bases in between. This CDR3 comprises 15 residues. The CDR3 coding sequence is TGTGCCAGCTCACCACCGCAGGGTAGCACAGATACGCAGTATTTT. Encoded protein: CASSPPQGSTDTQYF.

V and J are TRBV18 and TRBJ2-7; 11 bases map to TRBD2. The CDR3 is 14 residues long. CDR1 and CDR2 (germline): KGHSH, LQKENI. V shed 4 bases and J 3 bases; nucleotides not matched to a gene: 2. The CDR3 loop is CASSLAGGRYEQYF. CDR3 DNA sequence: TGTGCCAGCTCACTAGCGGGGGGGCGCTACGAGCAGTACTTC.

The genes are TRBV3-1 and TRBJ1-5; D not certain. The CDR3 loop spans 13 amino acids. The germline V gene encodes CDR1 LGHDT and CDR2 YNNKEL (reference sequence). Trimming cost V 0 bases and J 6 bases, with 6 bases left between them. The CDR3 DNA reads TGTGCCAGCAGCCAAGAACCGAGTCAGCCCCAGCATTTT. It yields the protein CASSQEPSQPQHF.

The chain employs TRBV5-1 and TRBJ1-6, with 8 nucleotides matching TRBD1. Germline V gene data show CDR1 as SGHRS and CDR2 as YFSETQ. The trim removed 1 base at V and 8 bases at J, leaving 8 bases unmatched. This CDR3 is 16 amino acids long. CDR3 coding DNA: TGCGCCAGCAGCTTGACCAACAGGGGGTCCGATTCACCCCTCCACTTT. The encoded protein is CASSLTNRGSDSPLHF.

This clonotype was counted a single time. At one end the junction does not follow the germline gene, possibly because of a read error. The CDR3 spells CSAARSTQNAEAFF. CDR3 coding DNA: TGCAGTGCGGCGCGGTCGACCCAGAACGCTGAAGCTTTCTTT. The chain recombines TRBV20-1 with TRBJ1-1; D not certain. There are 14 residues in the CDR3. Germline V gene lookup returns CDR1 DFQATT and CDR2 SNEGSKA (reference sequence).

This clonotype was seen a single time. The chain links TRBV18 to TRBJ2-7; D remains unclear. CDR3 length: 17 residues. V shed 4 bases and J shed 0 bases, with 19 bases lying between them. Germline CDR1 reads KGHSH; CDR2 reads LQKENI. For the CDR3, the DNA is TGTGCCAGCTCACAATTTACCTTTGGGGTCAGCTCCTACGAGCAGTACTTC. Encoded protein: CASSQFTFGVSSYEQYF.

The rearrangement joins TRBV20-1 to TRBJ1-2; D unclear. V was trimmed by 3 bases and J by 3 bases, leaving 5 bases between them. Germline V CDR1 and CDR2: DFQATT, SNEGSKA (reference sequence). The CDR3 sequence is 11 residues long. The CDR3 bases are TGCAGTGCTAGTGCGGACTATGGCTACACCTTC. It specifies CSASADYGYTF.

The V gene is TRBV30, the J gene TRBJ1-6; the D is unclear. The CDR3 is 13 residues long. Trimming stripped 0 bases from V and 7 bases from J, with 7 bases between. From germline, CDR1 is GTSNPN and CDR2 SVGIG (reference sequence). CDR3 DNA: TGTGCCTGGAGTGTACAAGGGAATTCACCCCTCCACTTT. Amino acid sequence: CAWSVQGNSPLHF.

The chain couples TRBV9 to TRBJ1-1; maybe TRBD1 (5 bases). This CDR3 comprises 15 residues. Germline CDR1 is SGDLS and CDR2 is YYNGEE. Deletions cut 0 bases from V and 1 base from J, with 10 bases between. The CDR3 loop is CASSVAGDRNTEAFF. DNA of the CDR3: TGTGCCAGCAGCGTAGCGGGGGACCGGAACACTGAAGCTTTCTTT.

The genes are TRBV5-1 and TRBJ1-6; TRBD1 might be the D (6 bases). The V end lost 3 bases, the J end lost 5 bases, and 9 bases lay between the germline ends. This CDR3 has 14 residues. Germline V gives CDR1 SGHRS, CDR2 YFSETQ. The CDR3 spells CASSWTDHNSPLHF. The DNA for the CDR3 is TGCGCCAGCAGCTGGACAGACCATAATTCACCCCTCCACTTT.